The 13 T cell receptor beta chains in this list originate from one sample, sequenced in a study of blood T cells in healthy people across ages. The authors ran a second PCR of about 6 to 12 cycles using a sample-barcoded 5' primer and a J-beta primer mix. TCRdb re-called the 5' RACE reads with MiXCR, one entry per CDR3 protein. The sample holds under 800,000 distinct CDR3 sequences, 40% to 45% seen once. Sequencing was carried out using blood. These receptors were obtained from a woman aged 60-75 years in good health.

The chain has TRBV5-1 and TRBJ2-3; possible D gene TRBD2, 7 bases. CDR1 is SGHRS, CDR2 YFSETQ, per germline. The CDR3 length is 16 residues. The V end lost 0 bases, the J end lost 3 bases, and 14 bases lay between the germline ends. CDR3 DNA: TGCGCCAGCAGCTTGGGAGCGAGCGGGACAACAGATACGCAGTATTTT. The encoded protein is CASSLGASGTTDTQYF.

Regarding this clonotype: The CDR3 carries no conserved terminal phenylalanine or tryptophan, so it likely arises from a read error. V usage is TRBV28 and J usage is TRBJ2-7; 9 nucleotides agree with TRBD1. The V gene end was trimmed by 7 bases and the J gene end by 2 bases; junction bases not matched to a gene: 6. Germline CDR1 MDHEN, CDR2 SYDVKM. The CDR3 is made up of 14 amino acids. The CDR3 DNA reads TGTGCCAGCACCATACAGGGGGCGGCCTACGAGCAGTACTTG. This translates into CASTIQGAAYEQYL.

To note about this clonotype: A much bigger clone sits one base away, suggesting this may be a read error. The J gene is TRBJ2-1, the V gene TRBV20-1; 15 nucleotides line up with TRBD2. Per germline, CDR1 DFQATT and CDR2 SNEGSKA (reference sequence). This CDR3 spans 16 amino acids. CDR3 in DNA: TGCAATGCTGTCCCTGGACTAGCGGGGGGGTACAATGAGCAGTTCTTC. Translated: CNAVPGLAGGYNEQFF.

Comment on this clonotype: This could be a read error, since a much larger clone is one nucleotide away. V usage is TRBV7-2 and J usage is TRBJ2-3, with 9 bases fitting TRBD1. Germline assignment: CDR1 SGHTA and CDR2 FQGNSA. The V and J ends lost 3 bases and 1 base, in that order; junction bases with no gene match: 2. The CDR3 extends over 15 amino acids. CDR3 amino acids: CASSFNRGRTDTQYF. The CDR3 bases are TGTGCCAGCAGCTTCAACAGGGGGCGCACAGATACGCAGTATTTT.

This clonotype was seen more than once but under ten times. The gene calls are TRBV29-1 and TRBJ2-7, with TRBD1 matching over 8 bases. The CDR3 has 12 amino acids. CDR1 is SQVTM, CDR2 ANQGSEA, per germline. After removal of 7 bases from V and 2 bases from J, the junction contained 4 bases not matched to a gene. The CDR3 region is CSARDRTYEQYF. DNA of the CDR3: TGCAGCGCCCGGGACAGGACCTACGAGCAGTACTTC.

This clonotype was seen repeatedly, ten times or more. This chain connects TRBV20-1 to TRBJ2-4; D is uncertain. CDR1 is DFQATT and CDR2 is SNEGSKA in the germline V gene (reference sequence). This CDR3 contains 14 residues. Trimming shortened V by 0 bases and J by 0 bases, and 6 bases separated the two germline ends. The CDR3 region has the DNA TGCAGTGCTAGAGATATCTTAGCCAAAAACATTCAGTACTTC. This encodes CSARDILAKNIQYF.

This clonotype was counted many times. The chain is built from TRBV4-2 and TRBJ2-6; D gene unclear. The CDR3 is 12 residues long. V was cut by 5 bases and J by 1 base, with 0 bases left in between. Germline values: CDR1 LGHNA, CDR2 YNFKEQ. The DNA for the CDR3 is TGTGCCAGCAGCTCTGGGGCCAACGTCCTGACTTTC. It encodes CASSSGANVLTF.

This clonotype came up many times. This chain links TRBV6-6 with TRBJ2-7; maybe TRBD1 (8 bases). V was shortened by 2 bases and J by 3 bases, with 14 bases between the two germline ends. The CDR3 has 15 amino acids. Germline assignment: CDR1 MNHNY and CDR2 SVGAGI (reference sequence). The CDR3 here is CASSYVTGGDYEQYF. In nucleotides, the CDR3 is TGTGCCAGCAGTTACGTAACAGGGGGGGACTACGAGCAGTACTTC.

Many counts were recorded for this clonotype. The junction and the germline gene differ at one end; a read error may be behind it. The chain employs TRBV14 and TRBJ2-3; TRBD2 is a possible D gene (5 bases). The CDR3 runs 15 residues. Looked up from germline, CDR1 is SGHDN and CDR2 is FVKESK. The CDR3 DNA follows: TGCGCCAGCAGCCAAGTAGGCGGGAGCACAGATACGCAGTATTTT. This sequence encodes CASSQVGGSTDTQYF.

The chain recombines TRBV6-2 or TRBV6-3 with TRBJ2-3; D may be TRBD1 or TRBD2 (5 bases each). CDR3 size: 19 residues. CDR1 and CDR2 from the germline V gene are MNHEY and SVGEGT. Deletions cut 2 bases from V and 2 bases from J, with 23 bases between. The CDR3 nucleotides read TGTGCCAGCAGTTACCCGGGGATCGCTAGGACACTCCACACAGATACGCAGTATTTT. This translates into CASSYPGIARTLHTDTQYF.

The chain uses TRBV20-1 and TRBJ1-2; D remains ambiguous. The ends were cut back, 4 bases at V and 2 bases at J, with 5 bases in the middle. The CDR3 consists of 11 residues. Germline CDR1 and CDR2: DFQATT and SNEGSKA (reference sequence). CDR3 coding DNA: TGCAGTGCTAACAGAAACTATGGCTACACCTTC. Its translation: CSANRNYGYTF.

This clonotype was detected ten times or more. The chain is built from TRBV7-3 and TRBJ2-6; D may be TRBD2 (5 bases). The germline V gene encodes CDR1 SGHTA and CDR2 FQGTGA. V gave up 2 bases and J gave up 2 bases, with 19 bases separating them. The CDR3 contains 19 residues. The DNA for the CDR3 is TGTGCCAGCAGCTTAGGCTTCGGGAAAGCAGATCCTGGGGCCAACGTCCTGACTTTC. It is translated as CASSLGFGKADPGANVLTF.

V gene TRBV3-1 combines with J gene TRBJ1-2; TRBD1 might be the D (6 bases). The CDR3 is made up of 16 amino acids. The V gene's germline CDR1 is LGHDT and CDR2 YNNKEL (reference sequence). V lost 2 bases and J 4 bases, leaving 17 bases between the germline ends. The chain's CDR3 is CASSQTQLRGGYGYTF. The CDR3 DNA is TGTGCCAGCAGCCAAACCCAACTCAGGGGAGGCTATGGCTACACCTTC. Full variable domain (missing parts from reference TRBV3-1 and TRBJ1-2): DTAVSQTPKYLVTQMGNDKSIKCEQNLGHDTMYWYKQDSKKFLKIMFSYNNKELIINETVPNRFSPKSPDKAHLNLHINSLELGDSAVYFCASSQTQLRGGYGYTFGSGTRLTVV.